The 8 T cell receptor beta chains in this list originate from one sample, sequenced in a study of identifying expanded T cells in peripheral blood. Assay: immunoSEQ multiplex PCR; the TCRdb copy retains only in-frame clones and omits some. The profile shows some 75,000 clones, 90% of them singletons. The sequenced sample consisted of blood. Receptors originate from a person aged 18 to 69 in good health.

The chain carries TRBV30 and TRBJ2-1, with D uncertain. The V and J ends lost 0 bases and 7 bases respectively, with 10 bases between them. The germline V gene has CDR1 GTSNPN and CDR2 SVGIG (reference sequence). The CDR3 runs 13 residues. As DNA, the CDR3 is TGTGCCTGGAGTGTCGTTGCGGTTAATGAGCAGTTCTTC. This codes for CAWSVVAVNEQFF.

This clone was counted only a few times. This chain connects TRBV5-1 to TRBJ2-5; 9 nucleotides line up with TRBD1. The CDR3 has 13 amino acids. Per germline, CDR1 SGHRS and CDR2 YFSETQ. Trimming cost V 4 bases and J 7 bases; bases outside gene matches: 5. The CDR3 sequence: CASSMGQGGTQYF. The CDR3 DNA reads TGCGCCAGCAGCATGGGACAGGGCGGGACCCAGTACTTC.

J is TRBJ2-7 and V is TRBV14, with TRBD1 matching 7 bases. CDR1 SGHDN and CDR2 FVKESK come from the germline V gene. The CDR3 length is 14 residues. V shed 4 bases, J shed 4 bases, and the junction held 7 bases outside the gene matches. Written as DNA, the CDR3 is TGTGCCAGCAGCCGTTCACAGGGGTTTTACGAGCAGTACTTC. This gives the protein CASSRSQGFYEQYF. Looking up the rest from reference TRBV14 and TRBJ2-7 gives the full variable domain: EAGVTQFPSHSVIEKGQTVTLRCDPISGHDNLYWYRRVMGKEIKFLLHFVKESKQDESGMPNNRFLAERTGGTYSTLKVQPAELEDSGVYFCASSRSQGFYEQYFGPGTRLTVT.

This chain links TRBV5-1 with TRBJ2-7; 7 nucleotides agree with TRBD2. Unmatched junction bases numbered 6, after V lost 0 bases and J lost 0 bases. Per the germline V gene, CDR1 is SGHRS and CDR2 is YFSETQ. This CDR3 spans 16 amino acids. The CDR3 DNA reads TGCGCCAGCAGCTTGGGTAGTCTAGCGGCCTCCTACGAGCAGTACTTC. This gives the protein CASSLGSLAASYEQYF.

The gene calls are TRBV28 and TRBJ2-7, with 9 bases fitting TRBD1. J was trimmed by 3 bases and V by 9 bases; bases with no gene match: 6. CDR3 length equals 13 residues. In germline, CDR1 is MDHEN, CDR2 SYDVKM. The CDR3 loop is CASKDRGSYEQYF. CDR3 in DNA: TGTGCCAGTAAAGACAGGGGGAGCTACGAGCAGTACTTC.

This clone was picked up one time. The chain combines TRBV29-1 with TRBJ1-3, with a tentative D call TRBD1 (6 bases). Germline CDR1 SQVTM, CDR2 ANQGSEA. The CDR3 has 13 amino acids. V dropped 6 bases and J dropped 8 bases, with 17 bases sitting between them. The CDR3 sequence: CSVRRGNLDTIYF. As DNA, the CDR3 is TGCAGCGTACGCAGGGGAAATTTGGACACCATATATTTT.

The CDR3 DNA follows: TGTGCCAGCAGTGCCGGGACGGTGGGAATCTCTGGGGCCAACGTCCTGACTTTC. It translates to CASSAGTVGISGANVLTF. The chain links TRBV6-1 to TRBJ2-6; D is possibly TRBD1 or TRBD2 (5 bases each). The germline V gene encodes CDR1 MNHNS and CDR2 SASEGT. The CDR3 is 18 residues long. V was cut by 4 bases and J by 0 bases, with 16 bases left in between.

V is TRBV2 and J is TRBJ2-1; D is perhaps TRBD1 (5 bases). V was clipped by 7 bases and J by 0 bases, with 10 bases between them. Germline lookup yields CDR1 SNHLY and CDR2 FYNNEI. The CDR3 covers 14 residues. CDR3 coding DNA: TGTGCCAGCAATGGCGACAGCTCCTACAATGAGCAGTTCTTC. It translates to CASNGDSSYNEQFF.